A selection of T cell receptor beta chains follows, all from one sample in a study of T cell responses to AZD1222 COVID-19 vaccine. Generated by immunoSEQ multiplex PCR, the TCRdb table keeps only in-frame clones and is missing some. Of about 140,000 clones in the sample, approximately 92% were seen once. Sample: peripheral blood, taken on day 0 of AZD1222 vaccination. The receptors shown here come from an adult in good health. Both conserved end residues are part of each CDR3. The D gene is left open where the match is weak. Clone size is shown for a subset of rows, as once, few, many or a class of expanded clone.

TRBV12-3/TRBV12-4	few	TRBJ1-1	-	CASSLGSNTEAFF	TGTGCCAGCAGCCTCGGGTCCAACACTGAAGCTTTCTTT
TRBV6-6	-	TRBJ1-3	-	CASSSIQGGNTIYF	TGTGCCAGCAGCTCTATACAGGGCGGAAACACCATATATTTT
TRBV5-4	-	TRBJ2-3	-	CASSGGRIITDTQYF	TGTGCCAGCAGTGGCGGACGGATAATCACAGATACGCAGTATTTT
TRBV2	-	TRBJ2-7	TRBD1	CASSEINRGEQYF	TGTGCCAGCAGCGAAATTAACAGGGGCGAGCAGTACTTC
TRBV12-3/TRBV12-4	-	TRBJ1-2	TRBD1	CASRRDSHYGYTF	TGTGCCAGCCGCCGGGACAGCCACTATGGCTACACCTTC
TRBV13	-	TRBJ2-3	TRBD1	CASSLTGQDTDTQYF	TGTGCCAGCAGCTTAACGGGACAGGACACAGATACGCAGTATTTT
TRBV5-1	-	TRBJ1-1	-	CASSRDPGQRNTEAFF	TGCGCCAGCAGCAGAGACCCGGGACAACGGAACACTGAAGCTTTCTTT
TRBV12-3/TRBV12-4	-	TRBJ1-2	-	CASRTYYGSGYTF	TGTGCCAGCAGAACCTACTATGGGAGCGGCTACACCTTC
TRBV5-4	-	TRBJ1-2	TRBD1	CASSYQGAHGYTF	TGTGCCAGCAGTTACCAGGGGGCGCATGGCTACACCTTC
TRBV18	-	TRBJ2-7	-	CASSPIGRQGYEQYF	TGTGCCAGCTCACCGATAGGCCGGCAAGGCTACGAGCAGTACTTC
TRBV28	-	TRBJ2-7	-	CASSPRREQYF	TGTGCCAGCAGTCCAAGACGCGAGCAGTACTTC
TRBV6-5	-	TRBJ2-7	TRBD1	CASRTGTGGFNEQYF	TGTGCCAGCAGAACTGGGACAGGGGGTTTCAACGAGCAGTACTTC
TRBV2	-	TRBJ2-1	-	CASSSLVFGVWDEQFF	TGTGCCAGCAGCTCCCTAGTATTCGGGGTATGGGATGAGCAGTTCTTC
TRBV20-1	-	TRBJ2-5	-	CSAIEGFGVETQYF	TGCAGTGCTATTGAAGGGTTTGGAGTGGAGACCCAGTACTTC
TRBV5-1	-	TRBJ1-5	-	CASSLSPDQPQHF	TGCGCCAGCAGCTTGAGTCCCGATCAGCCCCAGCATTTT
TRBV28	-	TRBJ1-1	-	CASTKRPMTEAFF	TGTGCCAGCACCAAAAGACCGATGACTGAAGCTTTCTTT
TRBV6-1	-	TRBJ1-4	-	CASSDLSSRGEKLFF	TGTGCCAGCAGTGATTTGTCCTCAAGGGGTGAAAAACTGTTTTTT
TRBV3-1/TRBV3-2	-	TRBJ2-5	-	CASSRRGRGETQYF	TGTGCCAGCAGCCGGAGGGGGCGCGGGGAGACCCAGTACTTC
TRBV4-2	once	TRBJ1-4	-	CASTVGNEKLFF	TGTGCCAGCACGGTGGGTAATGAAAAACTGTTTTTT
TRBV7-2	-	TRBJ2-1	TRBD2	CASSLRAGGLYNEQFF	TGTGCCAGCAGCTTACGCGCGGGAGGTCTATACAATGAGCAGTTCTTC
TRBV28	-	TRBJ2-7	TRBD1	CASSSRRGQGNKQYF	TGTGCCAGCAGCTCACGTAGGGGACAGGGCAATAAGCAGTACTTC
TRBV10-3	-	TRBJ1-1	-	CAIRNRPNTEAFF	TGTGCCATCAGAAATAGACCGAACACTGAAGCTTTCTTT